This note documents a single T cell receptor beta chain sequence. Its specificity is unknown. The sample belongs to a study of T-cell reconstitution after alpha-beta-depleted transplantation in children. Study results and caveats: Surviving thymic progenitors and recipient T cells were the source of high TCRbeta diversity at day 60 in some patients. After one year, T-cell counts and TCRbeta diversity mostly came from new T cells. Reportedly, only several hundred clones from non-depleted graft cells drove alpha-beta T-cell counts at about two months.

The authors prepared the TCRbeta library with unique molecular identifiers. TCRdb ran MiXCR on the PCR reads and lists one entry per CDR3 protein. The repertoire has under 150,000 distinct CDR3 sequences, around a tenth of them found once; the top ten carry nearly 25%. Trimming pared 6 bases from V and 4 bases from J, leaving 8 bases between. Germline V gives CDR1 DFQATT, CDR2 SNEGSKA (reference sequence). This CDR3 region has 11 residues. Source: PBMCs, mostly from graft donor cells, taken 180 days after TCRalphabeta/CD19-depleted stem cell transplant. This sequence joins TRBV20-1 and TRBJ2-3, with unresolved D. This clonotype was sampled from a girl under three years old who had a stem cell transplant for combined immunodeficiency, so the T cells may come from the graft donor. CDR3 DNA sequence: TGCAGTGCCGAAACTCCAGATACGCAGTATTTT. Its translation: CSAETPDTQYF.